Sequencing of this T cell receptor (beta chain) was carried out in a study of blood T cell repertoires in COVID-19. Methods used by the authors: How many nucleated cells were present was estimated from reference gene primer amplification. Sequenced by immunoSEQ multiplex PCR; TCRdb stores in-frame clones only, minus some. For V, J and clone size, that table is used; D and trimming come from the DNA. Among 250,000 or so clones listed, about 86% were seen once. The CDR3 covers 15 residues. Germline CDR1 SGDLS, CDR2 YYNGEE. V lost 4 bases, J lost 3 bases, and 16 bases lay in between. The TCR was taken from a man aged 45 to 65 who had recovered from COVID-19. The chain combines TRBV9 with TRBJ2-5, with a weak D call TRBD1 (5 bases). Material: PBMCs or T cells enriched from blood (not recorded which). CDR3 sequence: CASSPQGAREETQYF. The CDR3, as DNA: TGTGCCAGCAGCCCTCAAGGGGCAAGGGAAGAGACCCAGTACTTC.